This T cell receptor beta chain was sequenced in a study of blood T cell repertoires in COVID-19. About the research overall: The samples span acute and convalescent COVID-19 from the United States, Italy and Spain.

Participants' reported clinical history set cohort assignment. Either two negative PCRs, clearance, or symptom resolution qualified Cohort 3 donors as recovered. CDR1 and CDR2 (germline): KGHSH, LQKENI. CDR3 length: 14 residues. Trimming removed 3 bases from V and 8 bases from J, with 16 bases in between. The authors' processing: Reference gene primer amplification gave estimated nucleated cell counts. The assay was immunoSEQ multiplex PCR, and TCRdb's table has in-frame clones only and misses some. V and J calls and clone size are copied from that table; D and trimming were computed from the DNA. The repertoire holds some 430,000 clones, with about nine tenths as singletons.

The sequencing sample was made of PBMCs or T cells enriched from blood (not recorded which). The source is a man aged 18-30 years who had recovered from COVID-19. This chain joins TRBV18 and TRBJ1-2, with a tentative D call TRBD1 (6 bases). The DNA of the CDR3 is TGTGCCAGCTCACCGCAAACAGGGTTTGGCGGCTACACCTTC. Residues: CASSPQTGFGGYTF.